These 12 T cell receptor beta chains originate from one sample sequenced in a study of CD8 T cell repertoires and HIV-1 epitope variants. Only in-frame clones appear in the TCRdb table, and some are missing; sequencing was by immunoSEQ multiplex PCR. The top ten hold more than 40% of the sample, which has some 3,100 clones, roughly 70% seen once. For these receptors, no antigen is known. The sample comprised cultured CD8+ T cells derived from PBMCs. The receptors shown here come from a male donor with HIV.

The chain links TRBV28 to TRBJ2-1; D remains unclear. Trimming cost V 3 bases and J 6 bases, with 9 bases left between them. Germline values: CDR1 MDHEN, CDR2 SYDVKM. The CDR3 contains 13 residues. In DNA, the CDR3 is TGTGCCAGCAGTTTTTCACAAGGCAATGAGCAGTTCTTC. Encoded protein: CASSFSQGNEQFF.

The chain joins TRBV19 to TRBJ2-1; D tentatively reads TRBD1 or TRBD2 (6 bases each). CDR3 length equals 11 residues. V lost 6 bases, J lost 8 bases, and 8 bases lay in between. From germline, CDR1 is LNHDA and CDR2 SQIVND (reference sequence). CDR3 sequence: CASRGGHEQFF. Written as DNA, the CDR3 is TGTGCCAGTAGAGGGGGGCATGAGCAGTTCTTC.

The genes are TRBV6-1 and TRBJ1-1; 9 nucleotides line up with TRBD1. The length of the CDR3 is 14 residues. The junction had 4 bases not matched to a gene; V was cut back by 4 bases and J by 4 bases. The germline CDR1 and CDR2 sequences are MNHNS and SASEGT. The CDR3 is CASSGGTGSTEAFF. The CDR3 bases are TGTGCCAGCAGTGGGGGGACAGGGAGCACTGAAGCTTTCTTT.

The rearrangement links TRBV28 to TRBJ2-3; no clear D gene. Trimming took 6 bases from V and 2 from J, leaving 9 bases between them. This CDR3 region has 13 residues. The germline CDR1 and CDR2 sequences are MDHEN and SYDVKM. The CDR3 region is CASRGGTTDTQYF. Here the CDR3 DNA reads TGTGCCAGCAGAGGCGGCACCACAGATACGCAGTATTTT.

This clone has just one count. CDR3 in amino acids: CASSIGSTEAFF. CDR3 coding DNA: TGTGCCAGTAGTATCGGGTCCACTGAAGCTTTCTTT. The chain employs TRBV19 and TRBJ1-1; D is unresolved. This CDR3 has 12 residues. Germline V CDR1 and CDR2: LNHDA, SQIVND (reference sequence). Trimming cost V 3 bases and J 4 bases, with 6 bases left between them. Variable domain in full (rest from reference TRBV19 and TRBJ1-1): DGGITQSPKYLFRKEGQNVTLSCEQNLNHDAMYWYRQDPGQGLRLIYYSQIVNDFQKGDIAEGYSVSREKKESFPLTVTSAQKNPTAFYLCASSIGSTEAFFGQGTRLTVV.

The rearrangement uses TRBV7-9 and TRBJ1-1; 9 nucleotides line up with TRBD1. The J segment lost 3 bases and the V segment lost 6 bases, leaving 8 bases of the junction unmatched. The V gene's germline CDR1 is SEHNR and CDR2 FQNEAQ (reference sequence). This CDR3 spans 15 amino acids. The CDR3 nucleotides read TGTGCCAGCAGAGGACAGGGGTTAGGGTACACTGAAGCTTTCTTT. Translation gives CASRGQGLGYTEAFF.

The chain uses TRBV28 and TRBJ2-5, with TRBD2 matching 12 bases. Germline V gene data show CDR1 as MDHEN and CDR2 as SYDVKM. The junction had 3 bases not matched to a gene; V was cut back by 3 bases and J by 4 bases. There are 15 residues in the CDR3. In nucleotides, the CDR3 is TGTGCCAGCAGTTTTCGGACTAGCGGGGCAGAGACCCAGTACTTC. As protein: CASSFRTSGAETQYF.

The chain combines TRBV7-9 with TRBJ1-1, with 8 bases that match TRBD1. The germline gives CDR1 SEHNR, CDR2 FQNEAQ (reference sequence). Germline trimming cut 4 bases from V and 0 bases from J; bases unmatched to any gene: 10. The CDR3 length is 17 residues. CDR3: CASSSQGAEALNTEAFF. CDR3 in DNA: TGTGCCAGCAGCTCCCAGGGGGCGGAGGCCTTGAACACTGAAGCTTTCTTT.

This clone was counted only a few times. V usage is TRBV6-5 and J usage is TRBJ2-2, with D maybe TRBD1 (5 bases). Germline V lookup: CDR1 MNHEY, CDR2 SVGAGI. The ends were cut back, 0 bases at V and 1 base at J, with 9 bases in the middle. There are 16 residues in the CDR3. In DNA, the CDR3 is TGTGCCAGCAGTTACTCCCCAGGGCGGAACACCGGGGAGCTGTTTTTT. Its protein is CASSYSPGRNTGELFF.

The chain is built from TRBV4-2 and TRBJ1-4, with TRBD1 matching over 7 bases. The CDR3 is 15 residues long. With V trimmed by 2 bases and J by 6 bases, 6 bases remained unmatched. In germline, CDR1 is LGHNA, CDR2 YNFKEQ. CDR3 sequence reads: CASSQMTGTDEKLFF. In DNA form, the CDR3 reads TGTGCCAGCAGCCAAATGACAGGGACGGATGAAAAACTGTTTTTT.

This chain connects TRBV5-5 to TRBJ2-7; weak D call: TRBD2 (6 bases). Trimming removed 0 bases at V and 6 bases at J, with 16 bases between. This CDR3 contains 15 residues. Germline-derived CDR1 and CDR2 are SGHKS and YYEKEE (reference sequence). CDR3 sequence: CASSLEPSVLGEQYF. The CDR3 coding sequence is TGTGCCAGCAGCTTGGAGCCTAGCGTCCTCGGCGAGCAGTACTTC.

CDR3 DNA: TGTGCCAGCAGCTTAGTCGGCGGGGGCACAGATACGCAGTATTTT. It encodes CASSLVGGGTDTQYF. V usage is TRBV7-2 and J usage is TRBJ2-3; tentatively, D is TRBD2 (6 bases). Germline assignment: CDR1 SGHTA and CDR2 FQGNSA. The CDR3 is made up of 15 amino acids. V lost 1 base and J 1 base, leaving 9 bases between the germline ends.